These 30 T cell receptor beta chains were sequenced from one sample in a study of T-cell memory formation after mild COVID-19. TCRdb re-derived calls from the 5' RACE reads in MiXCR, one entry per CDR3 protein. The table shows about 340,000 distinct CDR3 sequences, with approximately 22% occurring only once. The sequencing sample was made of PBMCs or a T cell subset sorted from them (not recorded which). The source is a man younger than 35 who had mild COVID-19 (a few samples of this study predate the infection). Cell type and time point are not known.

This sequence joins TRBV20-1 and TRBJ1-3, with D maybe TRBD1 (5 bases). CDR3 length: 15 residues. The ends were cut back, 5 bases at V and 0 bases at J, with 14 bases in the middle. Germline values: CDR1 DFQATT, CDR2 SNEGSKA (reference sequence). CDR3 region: CSAVRDAGSGNTIYF. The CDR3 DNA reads TGCAGTGCTGTCCGGGACGCAGGCTCTGGAAACACCATATATTTT.

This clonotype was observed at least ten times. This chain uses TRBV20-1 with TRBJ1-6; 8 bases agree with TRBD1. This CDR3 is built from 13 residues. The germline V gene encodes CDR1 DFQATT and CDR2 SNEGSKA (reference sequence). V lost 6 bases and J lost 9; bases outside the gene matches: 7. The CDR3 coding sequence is TGCAGTGCCCCGCCAGGGGGCGGTTCACCCCTCCACTTT. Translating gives CSAPPGGGSPLHF.

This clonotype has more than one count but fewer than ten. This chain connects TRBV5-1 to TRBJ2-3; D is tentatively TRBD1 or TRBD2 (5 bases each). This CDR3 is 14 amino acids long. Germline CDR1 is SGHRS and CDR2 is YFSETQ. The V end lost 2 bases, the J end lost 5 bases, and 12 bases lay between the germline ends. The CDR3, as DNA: TGCGCCAGCAGCTTTGAGGGGTGGAGAGATACGCAGTATTTT. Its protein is CASSFEGWRDTQYF. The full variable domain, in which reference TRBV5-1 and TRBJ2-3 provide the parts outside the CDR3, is KAGVTQTPRYLIKTRGQQVTLSCSPISGHRSVSWYQQTPGQGLQFLFEYFSETQRNKGNFPGRFSGRQFSNSRSEMNVSTLELGDSALYLCASSFEGWRDTQYFGPGTRLTVL.

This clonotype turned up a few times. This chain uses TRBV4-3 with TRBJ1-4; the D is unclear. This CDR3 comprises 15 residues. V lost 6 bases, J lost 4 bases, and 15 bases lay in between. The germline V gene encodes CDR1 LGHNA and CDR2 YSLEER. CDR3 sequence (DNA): TGCGCCAGCAGTCCCCGCGGGGTACTTAATGAAAAACTGTTTTTT. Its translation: CASSPRGVLNEKLFF.

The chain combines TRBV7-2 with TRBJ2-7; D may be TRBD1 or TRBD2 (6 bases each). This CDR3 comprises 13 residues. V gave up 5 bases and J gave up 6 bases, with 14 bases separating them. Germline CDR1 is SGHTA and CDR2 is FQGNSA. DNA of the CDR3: TGTGCCAGCAGCCAAGAGGGGGAGGCCGAGCAGTACTTC. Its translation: CASSQEGEAEQYF.

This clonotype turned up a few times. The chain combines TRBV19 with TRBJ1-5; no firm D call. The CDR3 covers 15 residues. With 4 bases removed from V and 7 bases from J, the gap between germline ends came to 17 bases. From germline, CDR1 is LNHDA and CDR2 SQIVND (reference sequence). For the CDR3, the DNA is TGTGCCAGTAGTACTCGGGGATCGGGCCCCCAGCCCCAGCATTTT. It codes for CASSTRGSGPQPQHF.

Written as DNA, the CDR3 is TGTGCCAGCAGTTACTTGGGGTCCTACAATGAGCAGTTCTTC. It yields the protein CASSYLGSYNEQFF. The J gene is TRBJ2-1, the V gene TRBV6-5; D unresolved. The ends were cut back, 1 base at V and 1 base at J, with 5 bases in the middle. There are 14 residues in the CDR3. Germline-derived CDR1 and CDR2 are MNHEY and SVGAGI.

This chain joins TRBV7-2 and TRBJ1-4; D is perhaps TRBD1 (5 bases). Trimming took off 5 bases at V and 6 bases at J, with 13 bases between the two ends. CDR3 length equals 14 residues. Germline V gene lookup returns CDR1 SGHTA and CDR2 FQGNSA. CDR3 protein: CASSPQGTYEKLFF. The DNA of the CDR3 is TGTGCCAGCAGCCCCCAGGGCACTTATGAAAAACTGTTTTTT.

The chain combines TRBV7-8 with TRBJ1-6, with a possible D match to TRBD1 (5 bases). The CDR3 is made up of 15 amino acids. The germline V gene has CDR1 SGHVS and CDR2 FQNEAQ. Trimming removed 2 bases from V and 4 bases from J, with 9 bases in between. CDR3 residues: CASSLQGNYNSPLHF. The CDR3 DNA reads TGTGCCAGCAGCTTACAGGGCAATTATAATTCACCCCTCCACTTT.

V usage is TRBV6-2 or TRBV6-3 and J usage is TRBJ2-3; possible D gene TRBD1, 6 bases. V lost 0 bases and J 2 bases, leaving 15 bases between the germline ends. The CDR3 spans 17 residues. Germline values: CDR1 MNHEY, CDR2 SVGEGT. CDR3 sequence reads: CASSYSTTGSYTDTQYF. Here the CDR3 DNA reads TGTGCCAGCAGTTACTCTACCACAGGGTCCTACACAGATACGCAGTATTTT.

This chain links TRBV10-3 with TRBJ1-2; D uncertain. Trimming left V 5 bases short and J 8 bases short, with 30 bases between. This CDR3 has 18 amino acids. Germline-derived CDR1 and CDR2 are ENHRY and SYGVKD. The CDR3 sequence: CAISPTPSLESPVKGYTF. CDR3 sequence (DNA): TGTGCCATCAGTCCAACCCCCTCCCTGGAAAGCCCAGTGAAAGGCTACACCTTC.

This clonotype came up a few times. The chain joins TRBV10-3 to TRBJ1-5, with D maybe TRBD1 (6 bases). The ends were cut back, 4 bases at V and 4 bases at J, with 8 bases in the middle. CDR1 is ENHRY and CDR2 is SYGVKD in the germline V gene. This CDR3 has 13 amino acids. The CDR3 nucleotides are TGTGCCATCAGTGCACAGGGTAATCAGCCCCAGCATTTT. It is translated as CAISAQGNQPQHF.

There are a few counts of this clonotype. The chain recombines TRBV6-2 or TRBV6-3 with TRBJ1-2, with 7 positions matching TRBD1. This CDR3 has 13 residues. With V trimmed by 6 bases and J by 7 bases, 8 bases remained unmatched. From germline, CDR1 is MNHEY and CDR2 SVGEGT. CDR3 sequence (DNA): TGTGCCAGCAGGGAGGGACAGCCCTCTGGCTACACCTTC. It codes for CASREGQPSGYTF.

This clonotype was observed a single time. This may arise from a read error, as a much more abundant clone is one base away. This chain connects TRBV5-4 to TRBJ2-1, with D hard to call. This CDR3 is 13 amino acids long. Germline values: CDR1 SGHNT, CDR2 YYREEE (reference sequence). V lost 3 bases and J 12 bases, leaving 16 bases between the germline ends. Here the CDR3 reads CASSSYEAIGQFF. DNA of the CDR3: TGTGCCAGCAGCTCCTATGAGGCGATTGGGCAGTTCTTC.

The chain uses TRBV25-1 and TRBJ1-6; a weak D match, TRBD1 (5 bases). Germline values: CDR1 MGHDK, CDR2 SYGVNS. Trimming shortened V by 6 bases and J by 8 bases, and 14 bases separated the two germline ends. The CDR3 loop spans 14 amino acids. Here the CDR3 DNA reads TGTGCCAGCAGGGGGACGGGGGGTGATTCACCCCTCCACTTT. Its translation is CASRGTGGDSPLHF.

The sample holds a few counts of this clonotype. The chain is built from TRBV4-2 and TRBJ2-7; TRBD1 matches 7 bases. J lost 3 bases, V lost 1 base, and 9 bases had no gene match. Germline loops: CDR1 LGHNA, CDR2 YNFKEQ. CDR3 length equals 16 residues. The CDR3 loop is CASSQGTGPFDYEQYF. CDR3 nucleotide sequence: TGTGCCAGCAGCCAAGGGACAGGCCCTTTTGACTACGAGCAGTACTTC.

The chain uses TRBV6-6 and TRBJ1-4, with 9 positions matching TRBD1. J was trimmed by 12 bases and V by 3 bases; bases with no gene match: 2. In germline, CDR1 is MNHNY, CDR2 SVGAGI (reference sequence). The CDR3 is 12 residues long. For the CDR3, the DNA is TGTGCCAGCAGTTATAGGGACAGGGAACTGTTTTTT. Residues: CASSYRDRELFF.

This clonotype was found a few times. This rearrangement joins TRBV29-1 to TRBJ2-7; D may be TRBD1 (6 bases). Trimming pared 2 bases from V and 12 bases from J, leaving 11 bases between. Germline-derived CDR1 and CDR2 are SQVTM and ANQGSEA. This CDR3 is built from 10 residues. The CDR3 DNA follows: TGCAGCGTTGAAAGCACAGGGCTGTACGTC. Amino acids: CSVESTGLYV.

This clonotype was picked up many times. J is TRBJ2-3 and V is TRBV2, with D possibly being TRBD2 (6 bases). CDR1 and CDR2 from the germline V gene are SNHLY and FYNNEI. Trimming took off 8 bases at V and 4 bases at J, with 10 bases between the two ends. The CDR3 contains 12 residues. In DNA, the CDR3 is TGTGCCAGCCCGAGACTAGCAGATACGCAGTATTTT. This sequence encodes CASPRLADTQYF.

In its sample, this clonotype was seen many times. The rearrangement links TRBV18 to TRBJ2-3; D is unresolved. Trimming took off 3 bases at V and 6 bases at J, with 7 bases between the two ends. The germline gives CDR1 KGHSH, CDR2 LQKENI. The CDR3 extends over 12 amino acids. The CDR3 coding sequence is TGTGCCAGCTCACCTACCCGGGATACGCAGTATTTT. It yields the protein CASSPTRDTQYF. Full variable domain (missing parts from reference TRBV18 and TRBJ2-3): NAGVMQNPRHLVRRRGQEARLRCSPMKGHSHVYWYRQLPEEGLKFMVYLQKENIIDESGMPKERFSAEFPKEGPSILRIQQVVRGDSAAYFCASSPTRDTQYFGPGTRLTVL.

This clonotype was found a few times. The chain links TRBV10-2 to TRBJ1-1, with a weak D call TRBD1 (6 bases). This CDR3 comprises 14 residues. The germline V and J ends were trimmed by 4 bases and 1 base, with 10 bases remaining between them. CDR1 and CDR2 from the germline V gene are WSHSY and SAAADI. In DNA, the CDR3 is TGCGCCAGCAGTGCTTTGACAGGGAACACTGAAGCTTTCTTT. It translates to CASSALTGNTEAFF.

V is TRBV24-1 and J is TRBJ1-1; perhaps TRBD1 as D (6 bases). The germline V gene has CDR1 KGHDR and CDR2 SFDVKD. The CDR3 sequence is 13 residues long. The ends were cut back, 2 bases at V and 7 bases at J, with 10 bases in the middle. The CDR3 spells CATSDWADSEAFF. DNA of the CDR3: TGTGCCACCAGTGATTGGGCGGACAGTGAAGCTTTCTTT.

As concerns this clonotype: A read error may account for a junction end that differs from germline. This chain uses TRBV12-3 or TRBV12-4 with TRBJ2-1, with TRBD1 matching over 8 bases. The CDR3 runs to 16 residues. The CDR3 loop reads CASSPKRDRPYNEQLF. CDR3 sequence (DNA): TGTGCCAGCAGCCCGAAGAGGGACAGGCCCTACAATGAGCAGTTATTC.

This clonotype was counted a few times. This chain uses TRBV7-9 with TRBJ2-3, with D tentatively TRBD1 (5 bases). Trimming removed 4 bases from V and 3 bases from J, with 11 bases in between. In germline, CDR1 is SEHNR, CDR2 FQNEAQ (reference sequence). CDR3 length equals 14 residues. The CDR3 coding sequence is TGTGCCAGCAGCTCCACAGGATCTACAGATACGCAGTATTTT. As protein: CASSSTGSTDTQYF.

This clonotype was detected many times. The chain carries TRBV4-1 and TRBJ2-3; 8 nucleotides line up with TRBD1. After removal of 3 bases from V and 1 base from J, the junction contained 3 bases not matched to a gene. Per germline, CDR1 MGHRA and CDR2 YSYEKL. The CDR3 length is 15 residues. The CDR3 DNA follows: TGCGCCAGCAGCCAGATGACAGGGGGCACAGATACGCAGTATTTT. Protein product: CASSQMTGGTDTQYF.

CDR3 nucleotides: TGTGCCAGCTCAAAGAGGGCAGGGCCCGGTGAGCAGTTCTTC. Amino acids: CASSKRAGPGEQFF. The gene calls are TRBV12-3 or TRBV12-4 and TRBJ2-1; either TRBD1 or TRBD2 may fit D (5 bases each). The germline V and J ends were trimmed by 8 bases and 9 bases, with 20 bases remaining between them. The CDR3 consists of 14 residues.

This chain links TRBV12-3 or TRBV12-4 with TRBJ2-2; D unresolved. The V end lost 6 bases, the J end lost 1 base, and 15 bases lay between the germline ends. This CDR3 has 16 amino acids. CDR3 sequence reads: CASSAASNLNTGELFF. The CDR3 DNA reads TGTGCCAGCAGCGCGGCATCTAACTTGAACACCGGGGAGCTGTTTTTT.

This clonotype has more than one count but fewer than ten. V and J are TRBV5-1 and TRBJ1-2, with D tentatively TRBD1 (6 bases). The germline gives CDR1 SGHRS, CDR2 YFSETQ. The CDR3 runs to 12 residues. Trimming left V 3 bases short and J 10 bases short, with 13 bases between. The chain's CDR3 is CASSWTAGSYTF. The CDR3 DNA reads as TGCGCCAGCAGCTGGACAGCCGGGTCCTACACCTTC.

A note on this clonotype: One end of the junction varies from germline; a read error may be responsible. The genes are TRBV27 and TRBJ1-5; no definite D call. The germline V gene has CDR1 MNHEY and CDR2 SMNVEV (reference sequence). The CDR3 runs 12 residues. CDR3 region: CAISLRDQPQHF. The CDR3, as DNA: TGTGCCATCAGTTTACGGGATCAGCCCCAGCATTTT.

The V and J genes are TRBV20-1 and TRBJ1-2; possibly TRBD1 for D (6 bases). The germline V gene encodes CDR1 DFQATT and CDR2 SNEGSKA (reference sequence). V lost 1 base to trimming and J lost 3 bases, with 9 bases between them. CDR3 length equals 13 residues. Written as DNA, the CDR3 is TGCAGTGCTAGAGCGACAGGTGACTATGGCTACACCTTC. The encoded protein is CSARATGDYGYTF.